This TCR beta chain was obtained from a study of CD8 T cells in Susac syndrome. It was with random hexamers that roughly 0.5 to 1 ug RNA was reverse transcribed. Multiplex immunoSEQ PCR targeted 54 Vbeta and 13 Jbeta TCR beta segments. TCRdb reprocessed the immunoSEQ multiplex PCR reads with MiXCR, giving one entry per CDR3 protein. The repertoire holds about 130,000 distinct CDR3 sequences, with around nine tenths as singletons. CDR3 length equals 15 residues. Germline-derived CDR1 and CDR2 are KGHSH and LQKENI. The V end lost 4 bases, the J end lost 1 base, and 12 bases lay between the germline ends. The sequenced target, TCR beta, came from blood CD8+ and CD4+ T cells. Stable or active relapsing-remitting multiple sclerosis, untreated and meeting revised McDonald criteria, defined the controls. The CD8+ and CD4+ T cells were negatively isolated, with the TEMRA cells enriched by FACS.

Sequenced material: CD8+ T cells from PBMCs. This receptor was identified in a human donor with multiple sclerosis. The chain joins TRBV18 to TRBJ2-3; D unclear. CDR3 loop: CASSHGNKRTDTQYF. The CDR3 nucleotides are TGTGCCAGCTCACATGGGAATAAACGCACAGATACGCAGTATTTT.